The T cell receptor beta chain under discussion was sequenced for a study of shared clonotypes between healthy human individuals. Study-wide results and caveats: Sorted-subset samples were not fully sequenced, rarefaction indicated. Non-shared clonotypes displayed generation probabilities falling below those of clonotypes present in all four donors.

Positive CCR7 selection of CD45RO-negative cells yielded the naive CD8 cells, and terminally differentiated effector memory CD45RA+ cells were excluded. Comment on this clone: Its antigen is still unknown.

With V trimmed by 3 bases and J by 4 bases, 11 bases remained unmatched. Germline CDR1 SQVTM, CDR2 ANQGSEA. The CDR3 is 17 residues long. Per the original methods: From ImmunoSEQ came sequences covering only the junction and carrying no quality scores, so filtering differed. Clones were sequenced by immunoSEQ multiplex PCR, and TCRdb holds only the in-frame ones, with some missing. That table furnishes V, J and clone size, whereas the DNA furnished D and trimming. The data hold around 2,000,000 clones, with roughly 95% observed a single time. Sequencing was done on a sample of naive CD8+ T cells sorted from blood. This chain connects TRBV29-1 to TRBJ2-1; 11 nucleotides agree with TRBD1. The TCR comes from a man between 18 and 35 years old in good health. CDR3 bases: TGCAGCGTTGAGTGGGTCGGACAGGGGGCCATTTACAATGAGCAGTTCTTC. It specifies CSVEWVGQGAIYNEQFF.